This record covers a single T cell receptor (beta chain). Its target is unknown. This sample is part of a study of shared clonotypes between healthy human individuals. Study background: A couple of women and three men aged 18 to 49 served as donors. Study-wide results and limits: Around 5% of naive CD4 clonotypes were common to several donors. Memory subsets had estimated richness that was generally smaller than that of naive subsets.

CDR1 is LNHDA and CDR2 is SQIVND in the germline V gene (reference sequence). V was trimmed by 8 bases and J by 4 bases, leaving 17 bases between them. The CDR3 is 14 amino acids. Deep-level running was used for the assay. This table comes from immunoSEQ multiplex PCR, and its TCRdb copy is limited to in-frame clones, with some not included. The sample yields around 2.1 million clones, more than 85% seen once. CD45RO-negative cells were positively selected for CCR7, leaving out terminally differentiated effector memory CD45RA+ cells. The sample taken for sequencing was naive CD8+ T cells from PBMCs. The chain is built from TRBV19 and TRBJ1-1; possibly TRBD1 for D (6 bases). The TCR originated in a man aged 18 to 35 in good health. Some clones in this sample may be carry-over from other donors' samples. The chain's CDR3 is CASLSLQGRTEAFF. CDR3 DNA sequence: TGTGCCAGTCTCTCCTTACAGGGACGCACTGAAGCTTTCTTT.